This TCR beta chain was captured by sequencing in a study of breast tumors, draining lymph nodes, adjacent tissues. Study findings and constraints: Tumor T cell lymph node origin was a supported hypothesis, not proven. Tumor TCR diversity was below lymph nodes but above nontumor tissue.

TCRdb itself ran the multiplex PCR reads through MiXCR, one entry per CDR3 protein. The data contain around 130,000 distinct CDR3 sequences, about 20% of them singletons. The table lists this clonotype with many counts. The antigen is unknown. V lost 0 bases to trimming and J lost 2 bases, with 9 bases between them. Germline-derived CDR1 and CDR2 are SGHDT and YYEEEE. CDR3 length: 14 amino acids. The lymph nodes were axillary draining lymph nodes from breast cancer patients. This chain joins TRBV5-6 and TRBJ2-7, with D possibly matching TRBD1 (5 bases). This TCR was recovered from a female donor with breast cancer. Some clones in this sample may be carry-over from other donors' samples. The specimen sequenced was axillary lymph node tissue. For the CDR3, the DNA is TGTGCCAGCAGCTTGGGACAGAATCCCTACGAGCAGTACTTC. This translates into CASSLGQNPYEQYF.